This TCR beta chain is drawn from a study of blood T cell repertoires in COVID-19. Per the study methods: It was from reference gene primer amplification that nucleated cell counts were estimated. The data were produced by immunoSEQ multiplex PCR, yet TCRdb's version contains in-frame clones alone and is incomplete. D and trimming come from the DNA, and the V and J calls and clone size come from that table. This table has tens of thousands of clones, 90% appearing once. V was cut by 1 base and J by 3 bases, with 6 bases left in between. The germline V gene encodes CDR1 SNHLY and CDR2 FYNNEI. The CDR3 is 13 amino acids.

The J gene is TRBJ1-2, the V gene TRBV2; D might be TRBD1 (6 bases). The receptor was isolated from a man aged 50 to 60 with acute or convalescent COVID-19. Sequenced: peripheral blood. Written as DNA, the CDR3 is TGTGCCAGCAGTGAAGGACAGGACTATGGCTACACCTTC. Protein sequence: CASSEGQDYGYTF. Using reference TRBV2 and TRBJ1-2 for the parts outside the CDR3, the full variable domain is EPEVTQTPSHQVTQMGQEVILRCVPISNHLYFYWYRQILGQKVEFLVSFYNNEISEKSEIFDDQFSVERPDGSNFTLKIRSTKLEDSAMYFCASSEGQDYGYTFGSGTRLTVV.